One and the same sample provided the 3 T cell receptor beta chains below, sequenced in a study of T cell changes during pregnancy in multiple sclerosis (dated by TCRdb to 2018 to 2020). The library was prepared using the immunoSEQ multiplex PCR assay. Here the immuneACCESS table is served through TCRdb, limited to in-frame sequences with V and J called. Missing clones are a known gap in these copies; in checked studies unresolved V genes cover under half, and the rest lacks a known reason. This sample has tens of thousands of clones in its table, and roughly 93% of those were observed once. Under 2% of the sample goes to the ten largest clones. The material was peripheral blood, obtained after pregnancy. Receptors originate from a female donor with multiple sclerosis, enrolled in a pregnancy study.

CDR3 sequence (DNA): TGTGCCAGCAGCCATGGGACAGGGCACTACAATGAGCAGTTCTTC. Its protein product is CASSHGTGHYNEQFF. The rearrangement joins TRBV7-6 to TRBJ2-1; 9 bases agree with TRBD1. Germline lookup yields CDR1 SGHVS and CDR2 FNYEAQ. Unmatched junction bases numbered 5, after V lost 5 bases and J lost 3 bases. The CDR3 length is 15 residues.

This chain connects TRBV21-1 to TRBJ2-7; the table's TRBD2 call for D was not verified on the DNA. TRBV21-1 is deemed a pseudogene. CDR3 length equals 16 residues. The CDR3 DNA is TGTGCCAGCAGCAAACCGGGTAGCGGGAGCTCCTACGAGCAGTACTTC. This gives the protein CASSKPGSGSSYEQYF.

The chain carries TRBV4-3 and TRBJ2-7; D is undetermined. Trimming took 0 bases from V and 6 from J, leaving 12 bases between them. Germline values: CDR1 LGHNA, CDR2 YSLEER. The CDR3 has 14 residues. The CDR3 loop reads CASSQDLERAEQYF. The CDR3 DNA follows: TGCGCCAGCAGCCAAGATCTAGAGCGCGCCGAGCAGTACTTC.